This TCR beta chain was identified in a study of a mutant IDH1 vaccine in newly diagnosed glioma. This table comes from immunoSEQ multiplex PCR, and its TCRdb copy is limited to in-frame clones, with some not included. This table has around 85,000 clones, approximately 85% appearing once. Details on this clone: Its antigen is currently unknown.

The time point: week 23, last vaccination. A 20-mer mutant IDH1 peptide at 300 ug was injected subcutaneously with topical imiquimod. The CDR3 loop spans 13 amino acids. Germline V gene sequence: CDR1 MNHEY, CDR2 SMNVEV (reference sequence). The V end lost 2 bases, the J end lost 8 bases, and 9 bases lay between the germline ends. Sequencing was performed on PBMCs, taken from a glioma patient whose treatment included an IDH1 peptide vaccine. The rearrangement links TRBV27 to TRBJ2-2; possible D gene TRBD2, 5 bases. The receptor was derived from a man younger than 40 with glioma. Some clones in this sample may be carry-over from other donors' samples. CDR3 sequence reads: CASSLGRGGELFF. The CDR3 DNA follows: TGTGCCAGCAGTTTAGGGCGCGGGGGGGAGCTGTTTTTT.